The 20 T cell receptor beta chains below all came from one sample that was sequenced in a study of T cell repertoires in cytomegalovirus infection. Each CDR3 protein gets one entry after TCRdb re-called the reads with MiXCR. The data show a few hundred thousand distinct CDR3 sequences, with roughly 34% seen just once and around a sixth held by the top ten. Their recognized antigens are unknown. The sample in question was cultured PBMCs, obtained from culture after CMV antigen stimulation. These receptors came from a human donor in good health (CMV status not recorded). Some clones in this sample may be carry-over from other donors' samples.

The CDR3 loop is CASSLVGHRSSYNEQFF. The CDR3 nucleotides are TGTGCCAGCAGTTTGGTGGGACACCGGAGCTCCTACAATGAGCAGTTCTTC. The V call is TRBV12-3 or TRBV12-4, the J call TRBJ2-1; possible D gene TRBD1, 6 bases. V shed 3 bases and J shed 0 bases, with 15 bases lying between them. The CDR3 length is 17 residues.

The V and J genes are TRBV27 and TRBJ2-2; D is uncertain. The germline CDR1 and CDR2 sequences are MNHEY and SMNVEV (reference sequence). The CDR3 spans 15 residues. V lost 6 bases, J lost 2 bases, and 13 bases lay in between. This chain's CDR3 is CASSHLAENTGELFF. CDR3 in DNA: TGTGCCAGCAGCCACCTGGCGGAAAACACCGGGGAGCTGTTTTTT.

V and J are TRBV6-5 and TRBJ1-6, with D hard to call. The CDR3 is 17 residues long. V was shortened by 0 bases and J by 11 bases, with 20 bases between the two germline ends. CDR1 and CDR2 from the germline V gene are MNHEY and SVGAGI. CDR3 in amino acids: CASSYSMSPDGTAPLHF. DNA of the CDR3: TGTGCCAGCAGTTACTCGATGTCTCCGGACGGAACGGCACCCCTCCACTTT.

This clonotype was counted a few times. V is TRBV7-2 and J is TRBJ2-7; the D call may be TRBD1 or TRBD2 (5 bases each). V lost 1 base to trimming and J lost 6 bases, with 13 bases between them. CDR1 and CDR2 (germline): SGHTA, FQGNSA. This CDR3 region has 14 residues. CDR3 sequence: CASSLDRRGLEQYF. As DNA, the CDR3 is TGTGCCAGCAGCTTAGACCGCCGGGGCCTCGAGCAGTACTTC.

The chain joins TRBV5-6 to TRBJ2-7; 9 nucleotides agree with TRBD1. The germline V gene has CDR1 SGHDT and CDR2 YYEEEE. J was trimmed by 5 bases and V by 3 bases; bases with no gene match: 9. CDR3 length equals 15 residues. As DNA, the CDR3 is TGTGCCAGCAGCTCTGCCGGGACAGGGACCCACGAGCAGTACGTC. Translated, it gives CASSSAGTGTHEQYV.

This clonotype was detected only a few times. The chain combines TRBV7-2 with TRBJ2-5, with 7 bases identical to TRBD1. Germline assignment: CDR1 SGHTA and CDR2 FQGNSA. J lost 4 bases, V lost 5 bases, and 7 bases had no gene match. The CDR3 runs 14 residues. The CDR3 DNA is TGTGCCAGCAGCCTCGACAGGGTTCTAGAGACCCAGTACTTC. The encoded protein is CASSLDRVLETQYF.

This chain connects TRBV7-3 to TRBJ2-1, with 14 bases identical to TRBD2. The V segment lost 5 bases and the J segment 2 bases; nucleotides outside the gene matches: 5. The V gene's germline CDR1 is SGHTA and CDR2 FQGTGA. The CDR3 consists of 17 residues. In DNA form, the CDR3 reads TGTGCCAGCAGCCTCGGGACTAGCGGGAGTACCTACAATGAGCAGTTCTTC. Translation: CASSLGTSGSTYNEQFF.

This chain links TRBV11-2 with TRBJ2-3, with a tentative D call TRBD2 (7 bases). This CDR3 contains 16 residues. V lost 5 bases and J lost 7, with 22 bases in between. Germline CDR1 and CDR2: SGHAT and FQNNGV. The CDR3 nucleotides are TGTGCCAGCAGCAACAGGGCGGCGGGAGTCATGTATACGCAGTATTTT. Encoded protein: CASSNRAAGVMYTQYF.

This clonotype was seen only a few times. This chain connects TRBV28 to TRBJ2-1; D uncertain. Germline-derived CDR1 and CDR2 are MDHEN and SYDVKM. This CDR3 comprises 18 residues. Trimming took 5 bases from V and 7 from J, leaving 27 bases between them. The CDR3 DNA sequence: TGTGCCAGCAGTCCCACAACGGTAGTAGTTTATAATCAAAATGAGCAGTTCTTC. It codes for CASSPTTVVVYNQNEQFF.

This sequence joins TRBV2 and TRBJ2-5; D remains unclear. The CDR3 length is 10 residues. Trimming left V 6 bases short and J 6 bases short, with 5 bases between. CDR1 and CDR2 from the germline V gene are SNHLY and FYNNEI. As DNA, the CDR3 is TGTGCCAGCAGGGGCCAGACCCAGTACTTC. Residues: CASRGQTQYF.

This rearrangement joins TRBV28 to TRBJ2-3, with D perhaps TRBD2 (6 bases). The ends were cut back, 7 bases at V and 0 bases at J, with 20 bases in the middle. The CDR3 consists of 17 residues. CDR1 is MDHEN and CDR2 is SYDVKM in the germline V gene. CDR3 nucleotides: TGTGCCAGCACCCCTCCGGGACTCCTGACTAGCACAGATACGCAGTATTTT. It encodes CASTPPGLLTSTDTQYF.

In its sample, this clonotype was seen a few times. The chain links TRBV6-6 to TRBJ1-5; D gene unclear. CDR3 length: 19 residues. Germline CDR1 MNHNY, CDR2 SVGAGI (reference sequence). V was pared by 5 bases and J by 7 bases, with 30 bases between. In nucleotides, the CDR3 is TGTGCCAGCAGTCTGCCATCCGTGGAGGAGGGCGGGGATCGACAGCCCCAGCATTTT. Translating gives CASSLPSVEEGGDRQPQHF.

In nucleotides, the CDR3 is TGTGCCAGCAGCCCGGGATGGGGGGGTAATGAGAACACCGGGGAGCTGTTTTTT. Translated: CASSPGWGGNENTGELFF. The gene calls are TRBV11-3 and TRBJ2-2; the match to TRBD2 covers 7 bases. The CDR3 length is 18 residues. CDR1 is SGHNT, CDR2 YENEEA, per germline. Trimming cost V 5 bases and J 1 base; bases outside gene matches: 13.

This clonotype was seen more than once but under ten times. This chain links TRBV27 with TRBJ2-7; D might be TRBD1 or TRBD2, each matching 5 bases. Trimming removed 6 bases from V and 3 bases from J, with 21 bases in between. The germline V gene encodes CDR1 MNHEY and CDR2 SMNVEV (reference sequence). The CDR3 consists of 16 residues. Written as DNA, the CDR3 is TGTGCCAGCAGCCTCCTGGGGGTGCAGGGCAACTACGAGCAGTACTTC. It is translated as CASSLLGVQGNYEQYF.

This rearrangement joins TRBV12-3 or TRBV12-4 to TRBJ1-3; the match to TRBD1 covers 8 bases. V lost 7 bases to trimming and J lost 9 bases; unmatched junction nucleotides: 5. CDR3 length: 12 residues. CDR3 bases: TGTGCCAGCAAGGACAGGGCCAGCACCATATATTTT. Amino acid sequence: CASKDRASTIYF.

CDR3 bases: TGTGCCTGGAGTAGACGGGACACTGAAGCTTTCTTT. Its translation is CAWSRRDTEAFF. This chain connects TRBV30 to TRBJ1-1, with D hard to call. Germline CDR1 and CDR2: GTSNPN and SVGIG (reference sequence). The V gene lost 2 bases and the J gene lost 3 bases, with 7 bases spanning the gap. This CDR3 is built from 12 residues.

The chain joins TRBV6-1 to TRBJ1-3; D gene ambiguous. CDR3 length: 17 amino acids. V lost 2 bases to trimming and J lost 2 bases, with 16 bases between them. Per germline, CDR1 MNHNS and CDR2 SASEGT. DNA of the CDR3: TGTGCCAGCAGTGAAATGGCAGGAAACGATGCTGGAAACACCATATATTTT. This encodes CASSEMAGNDAGNTIYF.

The V gene is TRBV7-3, the J gene TRBJ2-1; D may be TRBD2 (5 bases). The CDR3 has 16 amino acids. Germline values: CDR1 SGHTA, CDR2 FQGTGA. Trimming cost V 5 bases and J 0 bases, with 14 bases left between them. CDR3 loop: CASSQSADPSYNEQFF. CDR3 nucleotide sequence: TGTGCCAGCAGCCAATCAGCGGACCCCTCCTACAATGAGCAGTTCTTC.

The chain links TRBV28 to TRBJ1-5, with a weak D call TRBD1 (5 bases). V dropped 8 bases and J dropped 0 bases, with 17 bases sitting between them. The germline gives CDR1 MDHEN, CDR2 SYDVKM. The CDR3 extends over 16 amino acids. The CDR3 DNA is TGTGCCAGCTATCCGGGGGAAGTGTATAGCAATCAGCCCCAGCATTTT. It specifies CASYPGEVYSNQPQHF.

The chain couples TRBV6-1 to TRBJ2-2; TRBD2 aligns across 11 bases. V was clipped by 5 bases and J by 0 bases; unmatched bases: 8. The CDR3 is 18 amino acids. Germline V gene data show CDR1 as MNHNS and CDR2 as SASEGT. The CDR3 here is CASSSLGTSGPNTGELFF. As DNA, the CDR3 is TGTGCCAGCAGTTCCTTAGGGACTAGCGGACCGAACACCGGGGAGCTGTTTTTT.